This entry is about one T cell receptor (beta chain). Its antigen is still unknown. This record belongs to a study of cytomegalovirus exposure and HLA in healthy donors. Broader study findings: It was about 150 TCR beta chains that were listed as cytomegalovirus-associated. Most sequenced TCRs were rare (though some public TCRs occurred in many donors). According to a subsequent analysis, TCR clusters identified in the first cohort showed a tendency to co-occur across the roughly 120 validation repertoires.

The CDR3 is 15 residues long. CDR1 is MNHNS, CDR2 SASEGT, per germline. Trimming removed 7 bases at V and 0 bases at J, with 16 bases between. The protocol was immunoSEQ multiplex PCR, while the TCRdb copy is restricted to in-frame clones and leaves out a portion. The table has hundreds of thousands of clones, roughly 89% seen once; the top ten hold 0.65% to 0.95%. The sample consisted of PBMCs. The V call is TRBV6-1, the J call TRBJ2-7; a possible D gene is TRBD1 (6 bases). The receptor was derived from a woman aged 18-29 years in good health and CMV-seronegative. CDR3 region: CASIPLGGTSYEQYF. In DNA, the CDR3 is TGTGCCAGCATTCCCTTAGGGGGAACCTCCTACGAGCAGTACTTC.